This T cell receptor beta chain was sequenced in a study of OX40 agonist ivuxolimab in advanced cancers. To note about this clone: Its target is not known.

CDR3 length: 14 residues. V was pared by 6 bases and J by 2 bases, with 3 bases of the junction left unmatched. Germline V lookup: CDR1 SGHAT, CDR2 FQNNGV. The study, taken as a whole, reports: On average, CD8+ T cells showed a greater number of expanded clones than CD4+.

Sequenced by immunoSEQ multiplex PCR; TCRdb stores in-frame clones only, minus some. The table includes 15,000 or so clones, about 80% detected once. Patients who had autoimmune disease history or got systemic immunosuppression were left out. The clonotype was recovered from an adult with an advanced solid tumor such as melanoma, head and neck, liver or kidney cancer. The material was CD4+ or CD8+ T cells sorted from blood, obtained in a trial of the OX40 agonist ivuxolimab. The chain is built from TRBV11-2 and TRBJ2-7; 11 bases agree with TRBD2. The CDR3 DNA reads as TGTGCCAGCAGGGAGACTAGCGGGGCCTACGAGCAGTACTTC. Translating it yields CASRETSGAYEQYF.